This T cell receptor beta chain is from a study of cytomegalovirus exposure and HLA in healthy donors. Overall study context: A later analysis reported the 100 to 150 validation repertoires used the same platform as the 666 first-cohort repertoires.

Method: immunoSEQ multiplex PCR; TCRdb's copy keeps in-frame clones and lacks some. The profile shows about 98,000 clones, about 88% of them singletons. Study-level points and caveats: Cytomegalovirus association was assigned to approximately 160 TCR beta chains. In vitro, three CMV-associated chains proved specific for CMV antigens. Subsequent analysis revealed that first-cohort TCR clusters tended to co-occur in the roughly 120 validation repertoires.

Notes on this clone: The antigen remains unidentified.

Germline V gives CDR1 WNHNN, CDR2 SYGVQD (reference sequence). The V end was cut by 8 bases, the J end by 0 bases, with 29 bases between. This CDR3 comprises 21 residues. The sequence was obtained from a young man in good health and CMV-seropositive. The sequenced sample consisted of PBMCs. The chain combines TRBV10-1 with TRBJ1-6, with D perhaps matching TRBD1 (6 bases). Here the CDR3 reads CASAEGGEVTGICSYNSPLHF. Here the CDR3 DNA reads TGCGCCAGCGCCGAAGGGGGGGAGGTTACAGGGATTTGCTCCTATAATTCACCCCTCCACTTT.